Each of the 7 T cell receptor beta chains below was sequenced from the same sample in a study of blood T cell repertoires in COVID-19. Libraries were prepared by immunoSEQ multiplex PCR; TCRdb keeps only in-frame clonotypes and omits some of them. The repertoire consists of hundreds of thousands of clones, with roughly 86% occurring once and the leading ten covering around 6.6%. The sample comprised peripheral blood. These TCRs come from a woman in her 70s with COVID-19, enrolled during active disease.

This rearrangement joins TRBV27 to TRBJ1-6, with D tentatively TRBD1 (6 bases). Per germline, CDR1 MNHEY and CDR2 SMNVEV (reference sequence). V was shortened by 3 bases and J by 3 bases, with 12 bases between the two germline ends. This CDR3 has 16 amino acids. The CDR3 here is CASSFGTNFYNSPLHF. Written as DNA, the CDR3 is TGTGCCAGCAGTTTCGGGACAAACTTCTATAATTCACCCCTCCACTTT.

This clone has ten or more counts. The rearrangement uses TRBV21-1 and TRBJ1-5; the D call TRBD1 from the table was never checked on the DNA. TRBV21-1 constitutes a pseudogene. The CDR3 runs 14 residues. CDR3 DNA: TGTGCCAGCGGGGCAGGGCGGAGCAATCAGCCCCAGCATTTT. Amino acids: CASGAGRSNQPQHF.

The chain carries TRBV27 and TRBJ2-7, with D hard to call. V lost 0 bases and J 3 bases, leaving 6 bases between the germline ends. The CDR3 runs 13 residues. In germline, CDR1 is MNHEY, CDR2 SMNVEV (reference sequence). This CDR3 is CASSLSAGYEQYF. Written as DNA, the CDR3 is TGTGCCAGCAGTTTATCCGCCGGCTACGAGCAGTACTTC.

DNA for the CDR3: TGTGCCAGCAGCCCCGGGACAGTGATTGAGACCCAGTACTTC. This gives the protein CASSPGTVIETQYF. V gene TRBV6-2 or TRBV6-3 combines with J gene TRBJ2-5, with 7 bases identical to TRBD1. The CDR3 sequence is 14 residues long. V lost 6 bases, J lost 5 bases, and 9 bases stayed unmatched. Looked up from germline, CDR1 is MNHEY and CDR2 is SVGEGT.

This clone was detected a few times. This chain's CDR3 is CASSTTDRKGYGYTF. CDR3 nucleotide sequence: TGTGCCAGCAGCACCACAGACAGGAAAGGCTATGGCTACACCTTC. The chain links TRBV5-6 to TRBJ1-2; tentatively, D is TRBD1 (6 bases). V lost 4 bases and J lost 4, with 17 bases in between. CDR1 and CDR2 (germline): SGHDT, YYEEEE. There are 15 residues in the CDR3.

V gene TRBV10-3 combines with J gene TRBJ2-1; TRBD2 matches at 7 bases. Looked up from germline, CDR1 is ENHRY and CDR2 is SYGVKD. The CDR3 runs 14 residues. J gave up 1 base and V 6 bases, and 3 bases lay outside the gene matches. This chain's CDR3 is CAISLGGSYNEQFF. DNA for the CDR3: TGTGCCATCAGCCTGGGGGGGTCCTACAATGAGCAGTTCTTC.

This clone was picked up one time. This sequence joins TRBV12-5 and TRBJ1-4; 9 positions match TRBD1. Germline trimming cut 1 base from V and 5 bases from J; bases unmatched to any gene: 2. The CDR3 sequence is 15 residues long. Germline V gives CDR1 LGHNT, CDR2 FRNRAP. The CDR3 loop reads CASGLDRGLNEKLFF. The CDR3 DNA reads TGTGCTAGTGGTTTGGACAGGGGGCTGAATGAAAAACTGTTTTTT.